A single sample gave rise to the 24 T cell receptor beta chains below, sequenced in a study of control samples from healthy donors and cancer patients. The table came from immunoSEQ multiplex PCR; TCRdb's copy has only in-frame clones and leaves some out. Among some 150,000 clones listed, 90% to 95% were seen once. Sequencing used blood. These receptors were taken from a man in his forties in good health.

This chain connects TRBV7-9 to TRBJ2-7; D unresolved. Trimming pared 2 bases from V and 3 bases from J, leaving 14 bases between. CDR3 length equals 15 residues. Looked up from germline, CDR1 is SEHNR and CDR2 is FQNEAQ (reference sequence). CDR3 nucleotides: TGTGCCAGCAGCTTATCCTTGGGCAGAGACTACGAGCAGTACTTC. It encodes CASSLSLGRDYEQYF.

The J gene is TRBJ2-7, the V gene TRBV7-2, with D hard to call. The germline V gene encodes CDR1 SGHTA and CDR2 FQGNSA. V dropped 1 base and J dropped 6 bases, with 4 bases sitting between them. The CDR3 consists of 11 residues. CDR3 nucleotide sequence: TGTGCCAGCAGCTTAGGTGTCGAGCAGTACTTC. This codes for CASSLGVEQYF.

Only one count was recorded for this clone. V gene TRBV5-1 combines with J gene TRBJ1-6; unclear D gene. This CDR3 spans 14 amino acids. The V end was cut by 0 bases, the J end by 4 bases, with 5 bases between. Germline V gives CDR1 SGHRS, CDR2 YFSETQ. For the CDR3, the DNA is TGCGCCAGCAGCTTGGAGAGTTATAATTCACCCCTCCACTTT. As protein: CASSLESYNSPLHF.

The rearrangement uses TRBV6-5 and TRBJ2-6; no reliable D call. Per the germline V gene, CDR1 is MNHEY and CDR2 is SVGAGI. CDR3 size: 15 residues. Deletions cut 0 bases from V and 3 bases from J, with 6 bases between. CDR3 loop: CASSYSKVGANVLTF. The CDR3 region has the DNA TGTGCCAGCAGTTACTCGAAGGTTGGGGCCAACGTCCTGACTTTC.

Written as DNA, the CDR3 is TGTGCCAGCACTCCCGGGACCATAAGTCAGCCCCAGCATTTT. Protein: CASTPGTISQPQHF. J is TRBJ1-5 and V is TRBV6-5; tentative D call: TRBD1 (5 bases). The CDR3 is 14 amino acids. Germline values: CDR1 MNHEY, CDR2 SVGAGI. The V end lost 7 bases, the J end lost 6 bases, and 16 bases lay between the germline ends.

This chain links TRBV11-3 with TRBJ1-1; D perhaps matches TRBD1 (5 bases). Germline V gene lookup returns CDR1 SGHNT and CDR2 YENEEA. CDR3 size: 13 residues. The V end lost 5 bases, the J end lost 4 bases, and 11 bases lay between the germline ends. The chain's CDR3 is CASSTDGGTEAFF. The CDR3 DNA follows: TGTGCCAGCAGCACGGACGGGGGCACTGAAGCTTTCTTT.

The chain couples TRBV28 to TRBJ2-2; D might be TRBD1 or TRBD2, each matching 6 bases. Germline values: CDR1 MDHEN, CDR2 SYDVKM. This CDR3 is built from 13 residues. V lost 10 bases to trimming and J lost 2 bases, with 11 bases between them. Written as DNA, the CDR3 is TGTGCCATCCGGGGGCCAAACACCGGGGAGCTGTTTTTT. This gives the protein CAIRGPNTGELFF. The entire variable domain, with the rest obtained from reference TRBV28 and TRBJ2-2, is as follows: DVKVTQSSRYLVKRTGEKVFLECVQDMDHENMFWYRQDPGLGLRLIYFSYDVKMKEKGDIPEGYSVSREKKERFSLILESASTNQTSMYLCAIRGPNTGELFFGEGSRLTVL.

The chain joins TRBV11-2 to TRBJ1-2; D call uncertain. This CDR3 contains 14 residues. Looked up from germline, CDR1 is SGHAT and CDR2 is FQNNGV. Trimming removed 5 bases from V and 4 bases from J, with 14 bases in between. The CDR3 bases are TGTGCCAGCAGCCGTCGGACGGAGATCTATGGCTACACCTTC. Protein: CASSRRTEIYGYTF. The full variable domain, with the rest looked up from reference TRBV11-2 and TRBJ1-2, is EAGVAQSPRYKIIEKRQSVAFWCNPISGHATLYWYQQILGQGPKLLIQFQNNGVVDDSQLPKDRFSAERLKGVDSTLKIQPAKLEDSAVYLCASSRRTEIYGYTFGSGTRLTVV.

In its sample, this clone was seen once. The chain links TRBV28 to TRBJ2-7; 9 bases are a match to TRBD2. Judging by the DNA end, TRBJ2-1 fits better; the J call may be wrong. The length of the CDR3 is 14 residues. CDR1 is MDHEN, CDR2 SYDVKM, per germline. The CDR3 is CASSPTSGLREQFF. In nucleotides, the CDR3 is TGTGCCAGCAGTCCGACTAGCGGCCTAAGGGAGCAGTTCTTC.

The CDR3 region is CASSKGGGRNQPQHF. The CDR3 bases are TGTGCCAGCAGCAAAGGAGGGGGCAGGAATCAGCCCCAGCATTTT. This chain links TRBV28 with TRBJ1-5; 7 bases map to TRBD1. CDR3 size: 15 residues. Germline V lookup: CDR1 MDHEN, CDR2 SYDVKM. Trimming at V came to 6 bases and at J to 4 bases, leaving 9 bases not matched to a gene. Variable domain in full (rest from reference TRBV28 and TRBJ1-5): DVKVTQSSRYLVKRTGEKVFLECVQDMDHENMFWYRQDPGLGLRLIYFSYDVKMKEKGDIPEGYSVSREKKERFSLILESASTNQTSMYLCASSKGGGRNQPQHFGDGTRLSIL.

V usage is TRBV7-3 and J usage is TRBJ2-3; 7 nucleotides align to TRBD2. This CDR3 has 15 amino acids. Losses at the gene ends were 4 bases for V and 6 bases for J; bases not matched to a gene: 10. Germline V lookup: CDR1 SGHTA, CDR2 FQGTGA. The CDR3 loop is CASSSPTRGKDTQYF. CDR3 in DNA: TGTGCCAGCAGCTCTCCAACGCGGGGGAAGGATACGCAGTATTTT. The variable domain in full, completed from reference TRBV7-3 and TRBJ2-3, reads GAGVSQTPSNKVTEKGKYVELRCDPISGHTALYWYRQSLGQGPEFLIYFQGTGAADDSGLPNDRFFAVRPEGSVSTLKIQRTERGDSAVYLCASSSPTRGKDTQYFGPGTRLTVL.

The chain employs TRBV9 and TRBJ2-1, with 8 bases aligning to TRBD2. CDR1 is SGDLS, CDR2 YYNGEE, per germline. CDR3 length: 15 amino acids. J gave up 6 bases and V 0 bases, and 5 bases lay outside the gene matches. As DNA, the CDR3 is TGTGCCAGCAGCGTAGCGGGAGGGCCGGGCAATGAGCAGTTCTTC. Its protein product is CASSVAGGPGNEQFF.

This sequence joins TRBV27 and TRBJ1-5; D might be TRBD1 (6 bases). The CDR3 extends over 16 amino acids. CDR1 is MNHEY, CDR2 SMNVEV, per germline (reference sequence). Trimming pared 5 bases from V and 3 bases from J, leaving 17 bases between. CDR3 loop: CASSPGGGQFNQPQHF. The CDR3 DNA sequence: TGTGCCAGCAGTCCGGGAGGGGGGCAATTCAATCAGCCCCAGCATTTT.

V and J are TRBV2 and TRBJ2-2; possibly TRBD1 for D (5 bases). Between the trimmed V and J ends, which lost 0 bases and 7 bases, there was a span of 9 bases. CDR1 SNHLY and CDR2 FYNNEI come from the germline V gene. The CDR3 sequence is 14 residues long. DNA of the CDR3: TGTGCCAGCAGTGAAGCAGGGGTCGGCGGGGAGCTGTTTTTT. The encoded protein is CASSEAGVGGELFF. Supplemented by reference TRBV2 and TRBJ2-2, the full variable domain reads EPEVTQTPSHQVTQMGQEVILRCVPISNHLYFYWYRQILGQKVEFLVSFYNNEISEKSEIFDDQFSVERPDGSNFTLKIRSTKLEDSAMYFCASSEAGVGGELFFGEGSRLTVL.

This sequence joins TRBV28 and TRBJ1-6; a weak D match, TRBD1 (6 bases). Germline assignment: CDR1 MDHEN and CDR2 SYDVKM. CDR3 length: 12 residues. Trimming removed 8 bases at V and 10 bases at J, with 12 bases between. The CDR3 region is CASVGGGSPLHF. The CDR3 DNA reads TGTGCCAGCGTAGGGGGTGGATCACCCCTCCACTTT.

This clone occurred once. The V gene is TRBV9, the J gene TRBJ2-1; D possibly uses TRBD1 or TRBD2 (5 bases each). Deletions cut 3 bases from V and 6 bases from J, with 16 bases between. CDR3 size: 15 residues. Germline values: CDR1 SGDLS, CDR2 YYNGEE. The CDR3: CASSGSGADSNEQFF. CDR3 in DNA: TGTGCCAGCAGCGGTTCCGGGGCCGATTCCAATGAGCAGTTCTTC.

The chain couples TRBV4-1 to TRBJ1-1; 7 nucleotides match TRBD1. Germline-derived CDR1 and CDR2 are MGHRA and YSYEKL. With V trimmed by 1 base and J by 1 base, 3 bases remained unmatched. The CDR3 spans 15 residues. DNA of the CDR3: TGCGCCAGCAGCCAAGGGACAGGATGGAACACTGAAGCTTTCTTT. Its translation: CASSQGTGWNTEAFF.

The CDR3 loop is CASSLGGSGVVYTEAFF. In DNA form, the CDR3 reads TGTGCCAGCAGCTTAGGGGGGTCTGGTGTAGTGTACACTGAAGCTTTCTTT. The chain is built from TRBV13 and TRBJ1-1; D remains ambiguous. Per the germline V gene, CDR1 is PRHDT and CDR2 is FYEKMQ (reference sequence). CDR3 size: 17 residues. V dropped 0 bases and J dropped 3 bases, with 17 bases sitting between them.

The V and J genes are TRBV5-1 and TRBJ2-3; 9 bases map to TRBD1. Per germline, CDR1 SGHRS and CDR2 YFSETQ. The CDR3 spans 14 residues. Trimming removed 4 bases from V and 3 bases from J; junction bases left unmatched: 3. The CDR3: CASSIGQGTDTQYF. CDR3 DNA sequence: TGCGCCAGCAGCATAGGACAGGGGACAGATACGCAGTATTTT.

This chain links TRBV27 with TRBJ2-7, with D perhaps matching TRBD1 or TRBD2 (5 bases each). V shed 5 bases and J shed 0 bases, with 17 bases lying between them. The CDR3 contains 16 residues. The germline CDR1 and CDR2 sequences are MNHEY and SMNVEV (reference sequence). CDR3 nucleotide sequence: TGTGCCAGCAGTAACGGGACGCTCCTGAGCTCCTACGAGCAGTACTTC. Translation gives CASSNGTLLSSYEQYF.

The chain links TRBV10-3 to TRBJ2-1, with D uncertain. Germline V CDR1 and CDR2: ENHRY, SYGVKD. The CDR3 contains 13 residues. With 4 bases removed from V and 4 bases from J, the gap between germline ends came to 8 bases. CDR3 amino acids: CAISGADYNEQFF. The CDR3 nucleotides are TGTGCCATCAGTGGGGCGGATTACAATGAGCAGTTCTTC.

The genes are TRBV7-3 and TRBJ2-2; D may be TRBD1 (5 bases). V lost 8 bases, J lost 5 bases, and 18 bases lay in between. The germline V gene encodes CDR1 SGHTA and CDR2 FQGTGA. The CDR3 has 15 residues. The DNA of the CDR3 is TGTGCCAGCTCTTTTCTCCTCCAGGGAACCGGGGAGCTGTTTTTT. Translation: CASSFLLQGTGELFF. Together with reference TRBV7-3 and TRBJ2-2, the CDR3 gives the full variable domain: GAGVSQTPSNKVTEKGKYVELRCDPISGHTALYWYRQSLGQGPEFLIYFQGTGAADDSGLPNDRFFAVRPEGSVSTLKIQRTERGDSAVYLCASSFLLQGTGELFFGEGSRLTVL.

The rearrangement joins TRBV10-3 to TRBJ1-1; tentative D call: TRBD1 (6 bases). This CDR3 comprises 15 residues. Germline V gene lookup returns CDR1 ENHRY and CDR2 SYGVKD. V dropped 2 bases and J dropped 4 bases, with 14 bases sitting between them. The CDR3 loop reads CAISEGGARGTEAFF. CDR3 in DNA: TGTGCCATCAGTGAGGGGGGGGCGAGGGGCACTGAAGCTTTCTTT.

The V and J genes are TRBV5-5 and TRBJ2-7; D is possibly TRBD2 (6 bases). Per the germline V gene, CDR1 is SGHKS and CDR2 is YYEKEE (reference sequence). V lost 4 bases and J 1 base, leaving 15 bases between the germline ends. The CDR3 spans 15 residues. The CDR3 protein is CASSPGAGQSYEQYF. Here the CDR3 DNA reads TGTGCCAGCAGCCCCGGGGCGGGGCAGTCCTACGAGCAGTACTTC.